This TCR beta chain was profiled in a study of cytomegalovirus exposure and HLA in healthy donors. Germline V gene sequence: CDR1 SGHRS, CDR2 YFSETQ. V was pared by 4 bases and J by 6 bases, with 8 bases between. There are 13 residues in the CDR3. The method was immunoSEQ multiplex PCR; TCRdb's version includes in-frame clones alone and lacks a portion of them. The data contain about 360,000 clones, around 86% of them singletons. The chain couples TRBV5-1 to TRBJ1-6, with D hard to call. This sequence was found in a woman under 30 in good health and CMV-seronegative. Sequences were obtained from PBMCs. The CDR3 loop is CASSPGGNSPLHF. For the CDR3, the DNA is TGCGCCAGCAGCCCCGGAGGTAATTCACCCCTCCACTTT.